Listed here are 15 T cell receptor beta chains from one sample, sequenced in a study of blood T cells in healthy people across ages. Next came a second PCR, run for roughly 6 to 11 cycles, which used a sample-barcoded 5' primer along with a J-beta primer mix. TCRdb independently ran MiXCR on the 5' RACE reads; one entry per CDR3 protein. The table has about 1.5 million distinct CDR3 sequences, 40% to 50% seen once. Sequences were obtained from blood. Receptors were obtained from a woman aged 18-35 years in good health.

V and J are TRBV12-3 or TRBV12-4 and TRBJ2-7, with a weak D call TRBD2 (6 bases). V was shortened by 3 bases and J by 5 bases, with 17 bases between the two germline ends. The CDR3 is made up of 15 amino acids. The DNA for the CDR3 is TGTGCCAGCAGTTTCGGGGGAGTGGGGGGAAACGAGCAGTACTTC. As protein: CASSFGGVGGNEQYF.

This rearrangement joins TRBV25-1 to TRBJ2-3; D possibly corresponds to TRBD1 (6 bases). Germline CDR1 is MGHDK and CDR2 is SYGVNS. Trimming removed 8 bases from V and 0 bases from J, with 9 bases in between. The CDR3 consists of 13 residues. The CDR3 DNA follows: TGTGCCAGCGGACAGTATAGCACAGATACGCAGTATTTT. Translated, it gives CASGQYSTDTQYF.

This sequence joins TRBV21-1 and TRBJ1-4; the table gives TRBD1 as D, unverified against the DNA. TRBV21-1 is a recognized pseudogene. There are 18 residues in the CDR3. The CDR3 nucleotides read TGTGCCAGCAGCAGAGAAAACGAATGGGGGGCAACTAATGAAAAACTGTTTTTT. Translation gives CASSRENEWGATNEKLFF.

This chain uses TRBV12-3 or TRBV12-4 with TRBJ1-4; D ambiguous. The CDR3 runs 16 residues. Trimming pared 6 bases from V and 3 bases from J, leaving 17 bases between. CDR3 bases: TGTGCCAGCAGCCCTGGACTACTCAACCCTAATGAAAAACTGTTTTTT. It translates to CASSPGLLNPNEKLFF.

J is TRBJ1-2 and V is TRBV7-9; 7 bases match TRBD1. Germline V gene sequence: CDR1 SEHNR, CDR2 FQNEAQ (reference sequence). This CDR3 contains 15 residues. J was trimmed by 1 base and V by 2 bases; bases with no gene match: 4. Written as DNA, the CDR3 is TGTGCCAGCAGCTTAAAAACAGGGGTTAACTATGGCTACACCTTC. Encoded protein: CASSLKTGVNYGYTF. The full variable domain, completed using reference TRBV7-9 and TRBJ1-2, is DTGVSQNPRHKITKRGQNVTFRCDPISEHNRLYWYRQTLGQGPEFLTYFQNEAQLEKSRLLSDRFSAERPKGSFSTLEIQRTEQGDSAMYLCASSLKTGVNYGYTFGSGTRLTVV.

This clonotype was found a few times. The gene calls are TRBV30 and TRBJ2-7; no definite D call. The CDR3 sequence is 15 residues long. The V gene lost 2 bases and the J gene lost 1 base, with 15 bases spanning the gap. Germline loops: CDR1 GTSNPN, CDR2 SVGIG (reference sequence). This CDR3 is CAWSITGPTSYEQYF. The CDR3 DNA is TGTGCCTGGAGTATAACCGGGCCAACTTCCTACGAGCAGTACTTC.

The chain joins TRBV20-1 to TRBJ1-2; 7 nucleotides align to TRBD1. V lost 6 bases to trimming and J lost 2 bases; unmatched junction nucleotides: 6. The germline V gene encodes CDR1 DFQATT and CDR2 SNEGSKA (reference sequence). There are 13 residues in the CDR3. The CDR3 DNA reads TGCAGTGCCCTGACAGGGCACAACTATGGCTACACCTTC. Residues: CSALTGHNYGYTF.

The chain combines TRBV20-1 with TRBJ2-1; weak D call: TRBD1 (5 bases). V gave up 2 bases and J gave up 3 bases, with 11 bases separating them. Germline-derived CDR1 and CDR2 are DFQATT and SNEGSKA (reference sequence). The CDR3 is 14 residues long. In DNA form, the CDR3 reads TGCAGTGCTAGATCCCCCCAGGGCTACAATGAGCAGTTCTTC. It is translated as CSARSPQGYNEQFF.

The J gene is TRBJ1-2, the V gene TRBV6-2 or TRBV6-3; 9 positions match TRBD1. The CDR3 is made up of 15 amino acids. Germline V gene data show CDR1 as MNHEY and CDR2 as SVGEGT. Trimming at V came to 8 bases and at J to 4 bases, leaving 11 bases not matched to a gene. CDR3 DNA: TGTGCCAGCTTTAGAGGGACAGGGCCCCTCTATGGCTACACCTTC. The encoded protein is CASFRGTGPLYGYTF.

This clonotype was picked up one time. V is TRBV9 and J is TRBJ2-1; 7 bases are shared with TRBD2. This CDR3 comprises 12 residues. Germline V lookup: CDR1 SGDLS, CDR2 YYNGEE. V was pared by 4 bases and J by 10 bases, with 5 bases of the junction left unmatched. Written as DNA, the CDR3 is TGTGCCAGCAGCCTTGGGGGGGAGGAGCAGTTCTTC. Residues: CASSLGGEEQFF.

This chain uses TRBV20-1 with TRBJ2-4, with 7 bases lining up with TRBD1. The V segment lost 7 bases and the J segment 7 bases; nucleotides outside the gene matches: 4. The germline gives CDR1 DFQATT, CDR2 SNEGSKA (reference sequence). The CDR3 has 11 residues. CDR3 DNA: TGCAGTGTTCAGGACAGGAACATTCAGTACTTC. Translated, it gives CSVQDRNIQYF.

This clonotype showed up just a few times. The chain joins TRBV20-1 to TRBJ2-2, with D possibly being TRBD1 or TRBD2 (5 bases each). The CDR3 spans 12 residues. Germline CDR1 and CDR2: DFQATT and SNEGSKA (reference sequence). Written as DNA, the CDR3 is TGCAGCGGGGCCCTGAACACCGGGGAGCTGTTTTTT. This encodes CSGALNTGELFF.

J is TRBJ1-1 and V is TRBV30; 11 bases map to TRBD1. The V gene end was trimmed by 2 bases and the J gene end by 3 bases; junction bases not matched to a gene: 5. Germline assignment: CDR1 GTSNPN and CDR2 SVGIG (reference sequence). The CDR3 contains 15 residues. CDR3 amino acids: CAWSSPDRGHTEAFF. CDR3 DNA: TGTGCCTGGAGTTCCCCGGACAGGGGGCACACTGAAGCTTTCTTT.

CDR3 region: CASSLLAGNKGNEQYF. In DNA form, the CDR3 reads TGTGCCAGCAGTTTACTAGCGGGGAACAAAGGCAATGAGCAGTACTTC. The V call is TRBV12-3 or TRBV12-4, the J call TRBJ2-5; 9 positions agree with TRBD2. This CDR3 region has 16 residues. V shed 2 bases, J shed 11 bases, and the junction held 15 bases outside the gene matches.

The chain is built from TRBV2 and TRBJ2-6; D not certain. The length of the CDR3 is 15 residues. Germline V gives CDR1 SNHLY, CDR2 FYNNEI. Trimming cost V 10 bases and J 0 bases, with 13 bases left between them. CDR3 nucleotide sequence: TGTGCCAACACCGAAATGGGCTCTGGGGCCAACGTCCTGACTTTC. It specifies CANTEMGSGANVLTF.